The present entry profiles one TCR beta chain with its context. The sample contains more than one DNA sequence encoding this CDR3. Produced via immunoSEQ multiplex PCR; TCRdb's table is partial and in-frame only. Counted here are some 150,000 clones, around four fifths occurring once; the ten biggest clones make up roughly 25%. Time point defined: baseline pretreatment blood. The treatment was: 15 Gy SBRT to primary tumor, nephrectomy 4 weeks later. This record belongs to a study of radiation and T cells in renal cell carcinoma. Germline values: CDR1 SGDLS, CDR2 YYNGEE. The V and J ends lost 0 bases and 0 bases respectively, with 9 bases between them. CDR3 size: 15 residues.

V is TRBV9 and J is TRBJ1-1, with D uncertain. The clonotype was recovered from a woman between 50 and 59 years old with renal cell carcinoma. The sequencing here drew on blood, taken from a patient whose treatment included radiotherapy and nephrectomy. CDR3 amino acids: CASSVGSALNTEAFF. In DNA, the CDR3 is TGTGCCAGCAGCGTAGGAAGCGCTTTGAACACTGAAGCTTTCTTT.